This T cell receptor beta chain was profiled in a study of vaccination and CD4 T cells after COVID-19. Study at large: Researchers treated control cultures with a CEFX pool, an HIV-1 Nef pool, or no peptide.

The study sequenced cultured CD4+ T cell DNA using the Oncomine TCR Beta short-read assay. Cultured CD4+ T cells were the source of extracted genomic DNA. TCRdb passed the PCR reads through MiXCR, listing each CDR3 protein once. There are fewer than 13,000 distinct CDR3 sequences in the sample; under 35% occur only once, and about a fifth lies in the top ten. General study findings and limits: Spike mono-reactivity was shown by 304 of 307 vaccine-specific clones in convalescent patients.

The length of the CDR3 is 14 residues. CDR1 is DFQATT and CDR2 is SNEGSKA in the germline V gene (reference sequence). Trimming stripped 6 bases from V and 9 bases from J, with 23 bases between. Comments on this clonotype: No antigen is known for it.

Treatment noted: roughly 11-day PBMC culture with coronavirus spike peptide pools or control peptides (ViraFEST assay). Those CD4+ T cells from the unexposed donor predate the COVID-19 pandemic (2011-2018). ViraFEST used peptide pools to expand antigen-specific T cells, then sequenced TCRs. Cultures got half-medium changes with IL-2 on days 3 and 7. This receptor was identified in a human donor in good health. Source material: CD4+ T cells from blood, cultured in vitro. The chain carries TRBV20-1 and TRBJ1-2, with D possibly matching TRBD1 (5 bases). The CDR3, as DNA: TGCAGTGCCAGGGCGGGCAACTTGAAGTCTAGCTACACCTTC. It is translated as CSARAGNLKSSYTF.